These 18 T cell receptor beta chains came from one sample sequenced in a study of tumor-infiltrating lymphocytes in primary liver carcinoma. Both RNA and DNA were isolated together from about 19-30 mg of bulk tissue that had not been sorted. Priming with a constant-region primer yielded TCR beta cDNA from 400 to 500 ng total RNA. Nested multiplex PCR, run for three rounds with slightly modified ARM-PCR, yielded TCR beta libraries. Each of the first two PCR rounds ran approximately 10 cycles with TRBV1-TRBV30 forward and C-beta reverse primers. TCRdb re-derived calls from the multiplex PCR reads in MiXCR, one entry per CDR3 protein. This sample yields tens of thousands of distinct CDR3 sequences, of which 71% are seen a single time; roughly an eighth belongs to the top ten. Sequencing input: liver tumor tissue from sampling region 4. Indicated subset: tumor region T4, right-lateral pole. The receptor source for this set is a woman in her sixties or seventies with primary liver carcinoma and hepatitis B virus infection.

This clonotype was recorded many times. In nucleotides, the CDR3 is TGTGCCACCCGGAGGGAACAGGGAGGGGAGCAGTACTTC. Protein product: CATRREQGGEQYF. This chain joins TRBV10-3 and TRBJ2-7; a weak D match, TRBD2 (7 bases). Looked up from germline, CDR1 is ENHRY and CDR2 is SYGVKD. There are 13 residues in the CDR3. Trimming removed 10 bases at V and 7 bases at J, with 20 bases between.

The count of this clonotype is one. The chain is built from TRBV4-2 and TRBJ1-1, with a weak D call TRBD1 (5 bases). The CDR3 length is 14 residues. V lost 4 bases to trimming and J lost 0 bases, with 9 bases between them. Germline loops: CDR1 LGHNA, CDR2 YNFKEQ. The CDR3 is CASSPGHLNTEAFF. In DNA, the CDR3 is TGTGCCAGCAGCCCCGGACACCTGAACACTGAAGCTTTCTTT.

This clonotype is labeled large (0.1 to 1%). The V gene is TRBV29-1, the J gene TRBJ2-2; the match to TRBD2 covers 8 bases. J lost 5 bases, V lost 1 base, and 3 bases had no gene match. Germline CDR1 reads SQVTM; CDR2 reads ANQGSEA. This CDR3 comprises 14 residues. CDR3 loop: CSVEGTSRTGELFF. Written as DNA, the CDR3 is TGCAGCGTTGAAGGGACTAGCCGGACCGGGGAGCTGTTTTTT.

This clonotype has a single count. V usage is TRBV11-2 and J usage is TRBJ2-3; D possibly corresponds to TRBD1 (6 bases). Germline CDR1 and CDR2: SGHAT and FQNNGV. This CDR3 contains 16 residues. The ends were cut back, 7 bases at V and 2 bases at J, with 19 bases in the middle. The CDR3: CASNRRSTGNTDTQYF. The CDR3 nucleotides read TGTGCCAGCAACAGAAGAAGTACAGGGAACACAGATACGCAGTATTTT.

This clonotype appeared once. CDR3 sequence: CASTPRLQEGTDTQYF. DNA for the CDR3: TGTGCCAGCACCCCTCGACTGCAGGAGGGGACAGATACGCAGTATTTT. The rearrangement links TRBV12-3 or TRBV12-4 to TRBJ2-3, with D possibly being TRBD2 (6 bases). Trimming took 7 bases from V and 3 from J, leaving 20 bases between them. This CDR3 spans 16 amino acids.

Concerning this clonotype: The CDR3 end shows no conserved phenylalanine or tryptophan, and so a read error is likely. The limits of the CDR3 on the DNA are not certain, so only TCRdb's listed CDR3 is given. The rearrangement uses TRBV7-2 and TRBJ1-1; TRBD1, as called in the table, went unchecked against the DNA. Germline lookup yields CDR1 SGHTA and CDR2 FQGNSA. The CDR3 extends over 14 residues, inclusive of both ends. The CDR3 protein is CASWGRTPNTEALL.

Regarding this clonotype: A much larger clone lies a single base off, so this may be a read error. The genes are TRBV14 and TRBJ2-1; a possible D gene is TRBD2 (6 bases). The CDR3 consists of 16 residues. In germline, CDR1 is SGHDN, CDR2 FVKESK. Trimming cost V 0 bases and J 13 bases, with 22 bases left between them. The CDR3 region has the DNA TGTGCCAGCAGCCAAGATCGGGAGCGAACTCGCAAATCCCAGTTCTTC. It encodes CASSQDRERTRKSQFF.

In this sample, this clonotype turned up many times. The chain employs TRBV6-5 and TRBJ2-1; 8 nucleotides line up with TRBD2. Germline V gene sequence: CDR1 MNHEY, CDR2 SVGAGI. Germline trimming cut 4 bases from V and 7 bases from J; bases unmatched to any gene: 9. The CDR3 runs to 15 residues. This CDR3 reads CASSSLAAGMNEQFF. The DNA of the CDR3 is TGTGCCAGCAGTTCACTAGCGGCAGGAATGAATGAGCAGTTCTTC.

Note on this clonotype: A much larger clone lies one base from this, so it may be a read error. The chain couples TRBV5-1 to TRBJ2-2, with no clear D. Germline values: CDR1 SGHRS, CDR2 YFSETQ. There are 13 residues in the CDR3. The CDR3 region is CVSNAGNTGELFF. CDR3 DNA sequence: TGCGTCAGCAATGCCGGGAACACCGGGGAGCTGTTTTTT. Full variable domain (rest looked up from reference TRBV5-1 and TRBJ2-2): KAGVTQTPRYLIKTRGQQVTLSCSPISGHRSVSWYQQTPGQGLQFLFEYFSETQRNKGNFPGRFSGRQFSNSRSEMNVSTLELGDSALYLCVSNAGNTGELFFGEGSRLTVL.

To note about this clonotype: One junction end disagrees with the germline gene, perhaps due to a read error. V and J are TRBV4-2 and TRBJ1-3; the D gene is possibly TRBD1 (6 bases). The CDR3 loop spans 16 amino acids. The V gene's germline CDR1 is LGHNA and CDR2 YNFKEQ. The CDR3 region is CASSQDEGDTVNTIYF. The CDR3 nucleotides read TGTGCCAGTAGCCAAGATGAGGGGGATACTGTAAACACCATATATTTT.

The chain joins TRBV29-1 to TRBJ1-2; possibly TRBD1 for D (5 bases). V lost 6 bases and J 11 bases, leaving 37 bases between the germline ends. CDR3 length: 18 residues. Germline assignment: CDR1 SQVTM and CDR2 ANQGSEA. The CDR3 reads CSVELTPGRGPANYEYTF. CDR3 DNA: TGCAGCGTGGAACTAACCCCGGGACGGGGACCCGCTAACTATGAATACACCTTC. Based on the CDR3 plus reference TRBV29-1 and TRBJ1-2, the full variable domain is SAVISQKPSRDICQRGTSLTIQCQVDSQVTMMFWYRQQPGQSLTLIATANQGSEATYESGFVIDKFPISRPNLTFSTLTVSNMSPEDSSIYLCSVELTPGRGPANYEYTFGSGTRLTVV.

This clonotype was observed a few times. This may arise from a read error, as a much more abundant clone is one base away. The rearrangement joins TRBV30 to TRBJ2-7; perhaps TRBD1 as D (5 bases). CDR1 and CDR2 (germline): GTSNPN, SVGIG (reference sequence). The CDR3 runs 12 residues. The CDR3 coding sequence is TGTGTCTGGAGTGACAGAGCCTACGAGCAGTACTTC. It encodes CVWSDRAYEQYF.

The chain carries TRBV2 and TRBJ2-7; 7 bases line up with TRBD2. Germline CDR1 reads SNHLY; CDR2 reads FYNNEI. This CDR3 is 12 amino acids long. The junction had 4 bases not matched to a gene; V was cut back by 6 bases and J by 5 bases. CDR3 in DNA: TGTGCCAGCAGCCCCGGGAGGAACGAGCAGTACTTC. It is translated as CASSPGRNEQYF.

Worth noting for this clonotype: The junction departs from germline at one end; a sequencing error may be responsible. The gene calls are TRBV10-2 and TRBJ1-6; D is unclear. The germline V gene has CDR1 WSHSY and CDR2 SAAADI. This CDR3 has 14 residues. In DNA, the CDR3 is TGCGCCAGCAGTGAGGGAGTGAATAATTCACCCTTCCACTTT. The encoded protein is CASSEGVNNSPFHF.

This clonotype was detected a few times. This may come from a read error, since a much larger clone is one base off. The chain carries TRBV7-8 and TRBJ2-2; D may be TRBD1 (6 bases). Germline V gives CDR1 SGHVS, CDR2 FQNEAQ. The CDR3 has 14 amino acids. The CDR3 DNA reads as TGTGCCAGCAGCCCCTCCCAGGGGATCGGGGAGCTGGTTTTT. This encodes CASSPSQGIGELVF.

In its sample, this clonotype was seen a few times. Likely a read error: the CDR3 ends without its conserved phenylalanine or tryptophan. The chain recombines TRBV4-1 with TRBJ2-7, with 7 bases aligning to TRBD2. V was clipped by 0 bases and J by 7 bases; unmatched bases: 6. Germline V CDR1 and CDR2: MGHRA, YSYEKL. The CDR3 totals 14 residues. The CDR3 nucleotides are TGCGCCAGCAGCCAAGAGGGCAGGGACTATGAGCAGTACCTC. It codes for CASSQEGRDYEQYL.

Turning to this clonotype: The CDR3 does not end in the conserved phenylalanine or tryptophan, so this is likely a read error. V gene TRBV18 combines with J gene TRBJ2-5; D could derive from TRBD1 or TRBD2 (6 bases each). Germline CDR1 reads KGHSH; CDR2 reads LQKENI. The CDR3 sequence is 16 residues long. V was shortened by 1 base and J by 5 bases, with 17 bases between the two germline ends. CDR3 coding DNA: TGTGCCAGCTCACCACGCCGACTAGAGGGGGAGGAGACCCAGTACTTA. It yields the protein CASSPRRLEGEETQYL.

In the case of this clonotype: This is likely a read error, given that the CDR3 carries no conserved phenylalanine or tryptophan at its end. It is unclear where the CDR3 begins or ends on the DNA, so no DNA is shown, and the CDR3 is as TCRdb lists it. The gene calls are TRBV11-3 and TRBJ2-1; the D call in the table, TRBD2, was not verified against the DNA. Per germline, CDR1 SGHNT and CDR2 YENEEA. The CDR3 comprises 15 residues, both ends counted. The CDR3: CARSPRGSGNNEQLL.